The 21 T cell receptor beta chains in this list originate from one sample, sequenced in a study of CD8+CD57+ T cells in acquired aplastic anemia. Genomic DNA was employed as the template in profiling TCR beta VDJ and CDR3. TCRdb passed the reads through MiXCR, listing each CDR3 protein once. The top ten hold 0.9% to 1.2% of the sample, which has under 200,000 distinct CDR3 sequences, around 40% seen once. Sample: sorted CD4+, CD8+, or CD8+CD57+ T cells (not recorded which) from PBMCs. Source of these receptors: a human donor in good health.

The chain couples TRBV2 to TRBJ1-5; D might be TRBD1 (6 bases). The germline V and J ends were trimmed by 6 bases and 7 bases, with 19 bases remaining between them. The germline gives CDR1 SNHLY, CDR2 FYNNEI. CDR3 length: 15 residues. The CDR3 bases are TGTGCCAGCAGCACCTTGACAGGTTATGAACAGCCCCAGCATTTT. It is translated as CASSTLTGYEQPQHF.

CDR3 protein: CASGQGPWSYEQYF. The CDR3 nucleotides are TGTGCCAGCGGCCAGGGCCCGTGGAGCTACGAGCAGTACTTC. The chain has TRBV2 and TRBJ2-7; TRBD1 might be the D (5 bases). Trimming stripped 8 bases from V and 3 bases from J, with 17 bases between. The CDR3 totals 14 residues. The germline gives CDR1 SNHLY, CDR2 FYNNEI.

At least ten counts were recorded for this clonotype. V gene TRBV2 combines with J gene TRBJ1-2; D is possibly TRBD1 (5 bases). Trimming took 0 bases from V and 4 from J, leaving 9 bases between them. CDR3 size: 14 residues. CDR1 is SNHLY, CDR2 FYNNEI, per germline. CDR3 sequence: CASSEAQGPYGYTF. The DNA of the CDR3 is TGTGCCAGCAGTGAAGCGCAGGGTCCCTATGGCTACACCTTC. Looking up the rest from reference TRBV2 and TRBJ1-2 gives the full variable domain: EPEVTQTPSHQVTQMGQEVILRCVPISNHLYFYWYRQILGQKVEFLVSFYNNEISEKSEIFDDQFSVERPDGSNFTLKIRSTKLEDSAMYFCASSEAQGPYGYTFGSGTRLTVV.

The chain links TRBV29-1 to TRBJ2-1; no reliable D call. Between the trimmed V and J ends, which lost 3 bases and 9 bases, there was a span of 9 bases. The germline V gene encodes CDR1 SQVTM and CDR2 ANQGSEA. The CDR3 has 11 amino acids. The chain's CDR3 is CSVDFSGEQFF. The CDR3 DNA is TGCAGCGTTGACTTCTCGGGTGAGCAGTTCTTC.

This clonotype was seen repeatedly, ten times or more. The genes are TRBV14 and TRBJ2-7, with D possibly being TRBD2 (5 bases). Germline lookup yields CDR1 SGHDN and CDR2 FVKESK. The CDR3 length is 17 residues. V was pared by 2 bases and J by 3 bases, with 20 bases between. CDR3 protein: CASSQTIGAHGGYEQYF. CDR3 coding DNA: TGTGCCAGCAGCCAAACCATAGGAGCTCACGGAGGCTACGAGCAGTACTTC.

The chain recombines TRBV7-9 with TRBJ1-2, with D unclear. Per germline, CDR1 SEHNR and CDR2 FQNEAQ (reference sequence). V was clipped by 1 base and J by 4 bases, with 7 bases between them. CDR3 size: 13 residues. Written as DNA, the CDR3 is TGTGCCAGCAGCTTAGGGGTTGGCTATGGCTACACCTTC. Translating it yields CASSLGVGYGYTF.

This clonotype was found many times. The V and J genes are TRBV4-2 and TRBJ1-5; TRBD1 agrees at 10 bases. The J segment lost 7 bases and the V segment lost 1 base, leaving 1 base of the junction unmatched. The CDR3 is 14 amino acids. CDR1 is LGHNA, CDR2 YNFKEQ, per germline. In nucleotides, the CDR3 is TGTGCCAGCAGCCAAGGACAGGGGGCACAGCCCCAGCATTTT. Residues: CASSQGQGAQPQHF.

At least ten counts were recorded for this clonotype. The gene calls are TRBV5-4 and TRBJ1-6; maybe TRBD1 (5 bases). The CDR3 sequence is 17 residues long. Per the germline V gene, CDR1 is SGHNT and CDR2 is YYREEE (reference sequence). Trimming cost V 0 bases and J 0 bases, with 10 bases left between them. As DNA, the CDR3 is TGTGCCAGCAGCTTGGGAGGGGTCAGCTCCTATAATTCACCCCTCCACTTT. Translation gives CASSLGGVSSYNSPLHF.

V and J are TRBV30 and TRBJ2-1, with 7 positions matching TRBD1. Trimming took 3 bases from V and 2 from J; bases not matched to a gene: 10. Germline V gives CDR1 GTSNPN, CDR2 SVGIG (reference sequence). CDR3 length: 16 amino acids. The DNA of the CDR3 is TGTGCCTGGAGGCCCCCACAGGGGACCACCTACAATGAGCAGTTCTTC. This sequence encodes CAWRPPQGTTYNEQFF. Full variable domain (remainder filled in from reference TRBV30 and TRBJ2-1): SQTIHQWPATLVQPVGSPLSLECTVEGTSNPNLYWYRQAAGRGLQLLFYSVGIGQISSEVPQNLSASRPQDRQFILSSKKLLLSDSGFYLCAWRPPQGTTYNEQFFGPGTRLTVL.

This clonotype was seen many times. The J gene is TRBJ2-2, the V gene TRBV2; 11 nucleotides agree with TRBD1. After removal of 5 bases from V and 6 bases from J, the junction contained 8 bases not matched to a gene. CDR3 length equals 16 residues. Per germline, CDR1 SNHLY and CDR2 FYNNEI. The CDR3 DNA is TGTGCCAGCAGTTGGACAGGGGGCGAATTTCCCGGGGAGCTGTTTTTT. It translates to CASSWTGGEFPGELFF.

V usage is TRBV20-1 and J usage is TRBJ1-1; D ambiguous. CDR1 and CDR2 (germline): DFQATT, SNEGSKA (reference sequence). The V and J ends lost 6 bases and 1 base respectively, with 21 bases between them. The CDR3 length is 16 residues. The CDR3 DNA sequence: TGCAGTGCCAGCTCACCAGCGATAGACCGGAACACTGAAGCTTTCTTT. Protein product: CSASSPAIDRNTEAFF.

The table lists this clonotype with many counts. CDR3 coding DNA: TGTGCCAGCAGCCTCCCCGTTAGCCGGGGGGACAGGCACACTGAAGCTTTCTTT. Its protein product is CASSLPVSRGDRHTEAFF. The chain uses TRBV7-9 and TRBJ1-1; 8 bases line up with TRBD1. Looked up from germline, CDR1 is SEHNR and CDR2 is FQNEAQ (reference sequence). The V segment lost 5 bases and the J segment 3 bases; nucleotides outside the gene matches: 17. CDR3 length: 18 residues.

The chain has TRBV19 and TRBJ1-1; D is possibly TRBD1 (6 bases). Germline V gene data show CDR1 as LNHDA and CDR2 as SQIVND (reference sequence). Trimming removed 4 bases from V and 7 bases from J, with 13 bases in between. The CDR3 is 13 amino acids. CDR3 sequence (DNA): TGTGCCAGTAGTACATCCGGGGGCATTGAAGCTTTCTTT. Translating gives CASSTSGGIEAFF.

This clonotype was recorded once. The rearrangement links TRBV25-1 to TRBJ2-1; TRBD1 matches at 7 bases. The CDR3 loop spans 13 amino acids. Germline V gives CDR1 MGHDK, CDR2 SYGVNS. Losses at the gene ends were 2 bases for V and 6 bases for J; bases not matched to a gene: 1. The DNA for the CDR3 is TGTGCCAGCAGTGAAGGACAGGCCAATGAGCAGTTCTTC. Its translation is CASSEGQANEQFF.

The J gene is TRBJ2-1, the V gene TRBV7-3; D assignment may be TRBD1 or TRBD2 (5 bases each). Per the germline V gene, CDR1 is SGHTA and CDR2 is FQGTGA. CDR3 size: 13 residues. Trimming left V 3 bases short and J 8 bases short, with 11 bases between. CDR3: CASSFAGSHEQFF. The CDR3 bases are TGTGCCAGCAGCTTCGCAGGGAGTCATGAGCAGTTCTTC.

This clonotype was counted a few times. The rearrangement links TRBV15 to TRBJ2-3, with 8 nucleotides matching TRBD1. The J segment lost 1 base and the V segment lost 5 bases, leaving 5 bases of the junction unmatched. Germline V CDR1 and CDR2: LNHNV, YYDKDF (reference sequence). This CDR3 is built from 15 residues. The CDR3 spells CATSPRQGRTDTQYF. The DNA of the CDR3 is TGTGCCACCAGCCCTCGACAGGGGCGCACAGATACGCAGTATTTT.

There are many counts of this clonotype. The chain links TRBV6-5 to TRBJ1-2; 7 bases align to TRBD1. Germline V gives CDR1 MNHEY, CDR2 SVGAGI. This CDR3 contains 15 residues. With V trimmed by 0 bases and J by 2 bases, 3 bases remained unmatched. The chain's CDR3 is CASSYSEQGNYGYTF. As DNA, the CDR3 is TGTGCCAGCAGTTACTCGGAACAGGGGAACTATGGCTACACCTTC.

Ten or more counts support this clonotype. The chain uses TRBV5-1 and TRBJ2-7; 9 nucleotides align to TRBD1. In germline, CDR1 is SGHRS, CDR2 YFSETQ. The CDR3 has 16 amino acids. V gave up 3 bases and J gave up 3 bases; unmatched junction bases: 10. The CDR3, as DNA: TGCGCCAGCAGCTCTGGCGGGACAGGGTCCAGCTACGAGCAGTACTTC. Encoded protein: CASSSGGTGSSYEQYF. Full variable domain (missing parts from reference TRBV5-1 and TRBJ2-7): KAGVTQTPRYLIKTRGQQVTLSCSPISGHRSVSWYQQTPGQGLQFLFEYFSETQRNKGNFPGRFSGRQFSNSRSEMNVSTLELGDSALYLCASSSGGTGSSYEQYFGPGTRLTVT.

This clonotype was picked up many times. The chain employs TRBV20-1 and TRBJ1-5, with 10 bases lining up with TRBD1. V was pared by 6 bases and J by 0 bases, with 5 bases of the junction left unmatched. Germline CDR1 is DFQATT and CDR2 is SNEGSKA (reference sequence). This CDR3 is built from 15 residues. Here the CDR3 reads CSAGTGEFSNQPQHF. The CDR3 DNA is TGCAGTGCCGGGACAGGGGAGTTTAGCAATCAGCCCCAGCATTTT.

This clonotype was counted once. The V gene is TRBV7-2, the J gene TRBJ1-1, with D maybe TRBD1 (6 bases). The CDR3 runs 15 residues. Looked up from germline, CDR1 is SGHTA and CDR2 is FQGNSA. The V end lost 6 bases, the J end lost 1 base, and 15 bases lay between the germline ends. CDR3 residues: CASSPPGQPNTEAFF. CDR3 sequence (DNA): TGTGCCAGCAGTCCACCGGGACAACCGAACACTGAAGCTTTCTTT.

The J gene is TRBJ1-6, the V gene TRBV20-1, with D unresolved. The CDR3 is made up of 12 amino acids. Germline V gene sequence: CDR1 DFQATT, CDR2 SNEGSKA (reference sequence). Trimming took 1 base from V and 9 from J, leaving 7 bases between them. The CDR3 region is CSARVASSPLHF. CDR3 bases: TGCAGTGCTAGAGTCGCGAGTTCACCCCTCCACTTT.